The clone carrying this TCR beta chain was observed a few times. Antigen unknown. The V segment lost 5 bases and the J segment 8 bases; nucleotides outside the gene matches: 6. The CDR3 has 13 residues. The data were obtained in a study of T-cell reconstitution after alpha-beta-depleted transplantation in children. Using unique molecular identifiers, the investigators prepared the TCRbeta library. Via MiXCR, TCRdb re-called the PCR reads, giving one row per CDR3 protein. The sample yields about 980,000 distinct CDR3 sequences, 25% to 30% seen once. Overall study results and limits: Reportedly, only several hundred clones from non-depleted graft cells drove alpha-beta T-cell counts at about two months. After one year, T-cell counts and TCRbeta diversity mostly came from new T cells. Surviving thymic progenitors and recipient T cells were the source of high TCRbeta diversity at day 60 in some patients.

The input for sequencing was PBMCs, mostly from graft donor cells, taken 360 days after TCRalphabeta/CD19-depleted stem cell transplant. The origin of this receptor is a boy younger than two who had a stem cell transplant for SCID, so the T cells may come from the graft donor. The V and J genes are TRBV12-3 or TRBV12-4 and TRBJ1-2; TRBD1 matches 9 bases. The CDR3 region has the DNA TGTGCCAGCAGTCCTAACAGGGGGCGAGGCTACACCTTC. Protein product: CASSPNRGRGYTF.